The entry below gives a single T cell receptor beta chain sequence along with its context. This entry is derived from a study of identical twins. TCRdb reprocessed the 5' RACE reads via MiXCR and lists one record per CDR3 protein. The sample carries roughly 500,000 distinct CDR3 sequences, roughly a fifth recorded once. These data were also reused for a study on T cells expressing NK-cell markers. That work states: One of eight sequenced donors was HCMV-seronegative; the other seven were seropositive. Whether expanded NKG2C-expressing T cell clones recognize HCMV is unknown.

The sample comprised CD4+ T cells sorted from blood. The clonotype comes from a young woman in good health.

The CDR3 region is CASSLMAVSYEQYF. CDR3 sequence (DNA): TGTGCCAGCAGCTTGATGGCCGTGTCCTACGAGCAGTACTTC. This sequence joins TRBV11-3 and TRBJ2-7; no clear D gene. Germline CDR1 SGHNT, CDR2 YENEEA. This CDR3 contains 14 residues. The V and J ends lost 3 bases and 1 base respectively, with 10 bases between them.